This TCR beta chain was documented in a study of blood T cell repertoires in COVID-19. Study details: Samples representing acute and convalescent COVID-19 were sourced from the United States, Italy and Spain. From T cells, B-cell-depleted T cells, or PBMCs came the material, which was cDNA or gDNA.

The CDR3 covers 15 residues. CDR1 SGHKS and CDR2 YYEKEE come from the germline V gene (reference sequence). The J segment lost 6 bases and the V segment lost 0 bases, leaving 7 bases of the junction unmatched. Authors' processing steps: Using reference gene primer amplification, nucleated cell counts were estimated. Sequencing used immunoSEQ multiplex PCR; TCRdb keeps in-frame clones, though not all of them. D and trimming come from the DNA, and the V and J calls and clone size come from that table. The sample lists under 95,000 clones; 70% to 80% were seen once. This sequence was found in a man aged 45-65 years with active or convalescent COVID-19. Specimen: peripheral blood. The chain recombines TRBV5-5 with TRBJ2-3; 7 nucleotides line up with TRBD1. The CDR3 DNA is TGTGCCAGCAGCTTGGGGACAGGCTTTAGGGATACGCAGTATTTT. It is translated as CASSLGTGFRDTQYF.